The T cell receptor (beta chain) under discussion was sequenced for a study of T cells in Graves' hyperthyroidism and ophthalmopathy. Amplification yielded TCR beta CDR3 regions, with RNA transcripts as the source. TCR CDR3 regions were first amplified by RT-PCR with HTBI primers. TCRdb used MiXCR to reprocess the multiplex PCR reads, holding one entry per CDR3 protein. The data contain fewer than 800,000 distinct CDR3 sequences, around 17% of them singletons. Hyperthyroidism, newly diagnosed and lasting under 2 months, affected patients aged 18 to 65. The CDR3 contains 16 residues. CDR1 is MNHEY and CDR2 is SVGEGT in the germline V gene. As for this clonotype: This may stem from a read error, because a much larger clone lies one nucleotide away.

Sequenced input: blood. This clonotype was obtained from a man younger than 35 with Graves' hyperthyroidism. The chain combines TRBV6-2 or TRBV6-3 with TRBJ2-7; 8 bases are a match to TRBD1. The CDR3 coding sequence is TGTGCCAGCAGTTATCGCGGGACAGGCCTCTCCTACGAGCGGTACTTC. This sequence encodes CASSYRGTGLSYERYF.